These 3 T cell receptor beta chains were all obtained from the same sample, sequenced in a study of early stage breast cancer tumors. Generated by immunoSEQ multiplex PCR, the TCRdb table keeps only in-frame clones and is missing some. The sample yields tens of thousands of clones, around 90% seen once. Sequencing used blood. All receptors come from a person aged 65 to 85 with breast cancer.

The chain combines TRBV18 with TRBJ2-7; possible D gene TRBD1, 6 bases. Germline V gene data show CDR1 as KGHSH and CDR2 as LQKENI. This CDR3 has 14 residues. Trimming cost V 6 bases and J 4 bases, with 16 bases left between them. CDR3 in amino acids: CASSPGWDTYEQYF. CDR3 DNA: TGTGCCAGCTCCCCCGGCTGGGACACTTACGAGCAGTACTTC.

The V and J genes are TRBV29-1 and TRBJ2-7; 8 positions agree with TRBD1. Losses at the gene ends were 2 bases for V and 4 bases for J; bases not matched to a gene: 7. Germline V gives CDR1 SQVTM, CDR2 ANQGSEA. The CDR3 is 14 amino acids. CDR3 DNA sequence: TGCAGCGTTGAATCGACAGGGGCGACTTACGAGCAGTACTTC. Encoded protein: CSVESTGATYEQYF.

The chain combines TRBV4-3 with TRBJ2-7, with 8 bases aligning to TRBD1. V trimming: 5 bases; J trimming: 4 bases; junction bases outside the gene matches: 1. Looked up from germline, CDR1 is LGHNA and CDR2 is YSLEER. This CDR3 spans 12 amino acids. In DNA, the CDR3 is TGCGCCAGCAGCGGACAGGGATACGAGCAGTACTTC. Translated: CASSGQGYEQYF.